This record looks at one T cell receptor (beta chain) sequence and its context. Its antigen is unidentified. Trimming took 1 base from V and 8 from J, leaving 12 bases between them. Germline V lookup: CDR1 SGDLS, CDR2 YYNGEE. The CDR3 is made up of 13 amino acids. The sample belongs to a study of shared clonotypes between healthy human individuals. Study-wide points: Shared clonotypes: about 5% naive CD4, roughly 3.5% naive CD8, about 2.2% memory CD4, 0.4% memory CD8. It was the non-shared clonotypes that had lower generation probabilities than clonotypes shared by all four donors. Few donors limited the genetic and exposure-history diversity represented.

Per sorted-subset replicate PCR, input was roughly 200 ng DNA, representing some 30,000 T cell genomes. Assay: immunoSEQ multiplex PCR; the TCRdb copy retains only in-frame clones and omits some. The sample has roughly 2.2 million clones; 90% to 95% are singletons. The origin of this receptor is a man between 18 and 35 years old in good health. Some clones in this sample may be carry-over from other donors' samples. V usage is TRBV9 and J usage is TRBJ1-2; D remains unclear. The sequencing input was naive CD4+ T cells from PBMCs. Sample subset: CD45RA+ positively selected. The CDR3 protein is CASSVRNRGGYTF. The CDR3 nucleotides read TGTGCCAGCAGCGTAAGGAACAGAGGCGGCTACACCTTC.